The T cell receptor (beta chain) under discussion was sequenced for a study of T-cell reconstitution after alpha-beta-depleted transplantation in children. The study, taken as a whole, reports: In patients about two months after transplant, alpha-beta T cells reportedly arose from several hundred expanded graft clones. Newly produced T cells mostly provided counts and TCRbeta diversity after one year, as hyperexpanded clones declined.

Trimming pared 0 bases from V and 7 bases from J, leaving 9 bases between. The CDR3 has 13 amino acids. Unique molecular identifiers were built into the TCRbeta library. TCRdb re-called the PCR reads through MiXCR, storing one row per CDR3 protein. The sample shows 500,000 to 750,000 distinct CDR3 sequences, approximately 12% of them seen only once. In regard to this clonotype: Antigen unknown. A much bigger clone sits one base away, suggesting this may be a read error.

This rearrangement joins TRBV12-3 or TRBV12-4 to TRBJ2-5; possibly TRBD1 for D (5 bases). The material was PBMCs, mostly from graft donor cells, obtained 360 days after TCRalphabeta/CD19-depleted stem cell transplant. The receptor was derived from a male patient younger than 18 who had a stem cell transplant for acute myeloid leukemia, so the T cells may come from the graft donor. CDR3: CASSLARQGTQYF. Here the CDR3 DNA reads TGTGCCAGCAGTTTAGCCCGTCAGGGGACCCAGTACTTC.